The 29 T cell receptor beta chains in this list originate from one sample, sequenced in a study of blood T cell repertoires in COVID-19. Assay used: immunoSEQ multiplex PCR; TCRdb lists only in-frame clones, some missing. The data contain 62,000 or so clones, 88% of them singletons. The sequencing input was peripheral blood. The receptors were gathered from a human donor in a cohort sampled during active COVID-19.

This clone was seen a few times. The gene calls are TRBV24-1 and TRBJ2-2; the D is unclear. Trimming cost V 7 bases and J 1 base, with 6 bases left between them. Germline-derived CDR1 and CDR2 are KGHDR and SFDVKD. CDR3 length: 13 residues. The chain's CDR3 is CATSPGNTGELFF. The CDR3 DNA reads TGTGCCACCAGCCCGGGGAACACCGGGGAGCTGTTTTTT.

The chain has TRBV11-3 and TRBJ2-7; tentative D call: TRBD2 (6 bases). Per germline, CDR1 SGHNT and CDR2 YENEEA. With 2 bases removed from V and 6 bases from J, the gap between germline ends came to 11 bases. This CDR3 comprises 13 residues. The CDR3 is CASSLSGGSEQYF. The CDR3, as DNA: TGTGCCAGCAGCTTATCCGGGGGATCCGAGCAGTACTTC.

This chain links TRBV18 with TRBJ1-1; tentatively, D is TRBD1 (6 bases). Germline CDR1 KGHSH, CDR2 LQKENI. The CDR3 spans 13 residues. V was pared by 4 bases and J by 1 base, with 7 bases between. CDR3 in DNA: TGTGCCAGCTCACTAGGGGGGAACACTGAAGCTTTCTTT. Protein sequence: CASSLGGNTEAFF.

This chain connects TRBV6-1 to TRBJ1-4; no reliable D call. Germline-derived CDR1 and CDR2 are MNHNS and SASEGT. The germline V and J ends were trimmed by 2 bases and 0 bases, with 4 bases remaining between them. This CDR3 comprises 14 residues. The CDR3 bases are TGTGCCAGCAGTGAACAGGCAACTAATGAAAAACTGTTTTTT. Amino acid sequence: CASSEQATNEKLFF.

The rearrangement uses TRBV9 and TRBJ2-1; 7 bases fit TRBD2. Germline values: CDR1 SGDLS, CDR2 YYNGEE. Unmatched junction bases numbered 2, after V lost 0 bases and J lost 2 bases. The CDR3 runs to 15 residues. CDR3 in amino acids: CASSVEGTTYNEQFF. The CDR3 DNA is TGTGCCAGCAGCGTAGAGGGGACTACCTACAATGAGCAGTTCTTC.

The CDR3 reads CASMDTTTNEKLFF. The DNA of the CDR3 is TGTGCCAGCATGGACACAACCACTAATGAAAAACTGTTTTTT. V and J are TRBV25-1 and TRBJ1-4; possibly TRBD1 for D (5 bases). Looked up from germline, CDR1 is MGHDK and CDR2 is SYGVNS. The CDR3 totals 14 residues. Trimming took 7 bases from V and 2 from J, leaving 11 bases between them.

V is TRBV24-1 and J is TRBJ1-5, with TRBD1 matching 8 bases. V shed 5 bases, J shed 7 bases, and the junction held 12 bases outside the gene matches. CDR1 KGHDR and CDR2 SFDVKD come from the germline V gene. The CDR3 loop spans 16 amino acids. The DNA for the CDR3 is TGTGCCACCAGTGCTAGGGCAGGGGGCTCTAGGCAGCCCCAGCATTTT. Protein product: CATSARAGGSRQPQHF.

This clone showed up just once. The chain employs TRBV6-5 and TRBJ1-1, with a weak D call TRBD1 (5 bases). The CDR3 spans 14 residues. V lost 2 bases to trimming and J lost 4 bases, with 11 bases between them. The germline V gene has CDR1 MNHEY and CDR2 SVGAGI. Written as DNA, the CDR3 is TGTGCCAGCAGTTACGATCGGGGGGGCACTGAAGCTTTCTTT. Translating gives CASSYDRGGTEAFF.

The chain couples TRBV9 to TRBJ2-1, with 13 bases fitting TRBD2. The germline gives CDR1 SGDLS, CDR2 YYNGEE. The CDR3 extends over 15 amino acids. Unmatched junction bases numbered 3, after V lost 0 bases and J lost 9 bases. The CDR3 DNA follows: TGTGCCAGCAGCGTAGTGACTAGCGGGGGGCGTGAGCAGTTCTTC. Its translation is CASSVVTSGGREQFF.

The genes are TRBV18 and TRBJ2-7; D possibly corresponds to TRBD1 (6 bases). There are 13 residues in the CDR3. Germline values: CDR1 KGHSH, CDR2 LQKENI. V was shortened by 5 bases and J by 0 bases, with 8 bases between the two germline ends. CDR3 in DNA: TGTGCCAGCTCAGGGACAACCTCCTACGAGCAGTACTTC. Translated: CASSGTTSYEQYF.

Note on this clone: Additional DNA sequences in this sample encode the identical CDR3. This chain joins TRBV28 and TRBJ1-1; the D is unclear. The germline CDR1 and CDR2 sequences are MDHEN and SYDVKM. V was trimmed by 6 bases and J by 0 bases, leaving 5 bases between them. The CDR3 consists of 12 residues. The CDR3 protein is CASRFMNTEAFF. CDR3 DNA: TGTGCCAGCAGGTTTATGAACACTGAAGCTTTCTTT.

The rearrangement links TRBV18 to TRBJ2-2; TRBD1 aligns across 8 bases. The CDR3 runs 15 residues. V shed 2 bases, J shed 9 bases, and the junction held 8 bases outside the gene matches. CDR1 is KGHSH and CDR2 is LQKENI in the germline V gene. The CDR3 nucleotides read TGTGCCAGCTCACCATCCGGACAGGGCGTGAGGGAGCTGTTTTTT. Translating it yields CASSPSGQGVRELFF.

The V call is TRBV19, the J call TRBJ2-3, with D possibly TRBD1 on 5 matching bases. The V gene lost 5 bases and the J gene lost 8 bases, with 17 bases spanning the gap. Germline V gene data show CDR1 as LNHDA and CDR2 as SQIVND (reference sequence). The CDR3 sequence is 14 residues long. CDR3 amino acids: CASSWRQTSGTQYF. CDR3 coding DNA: TGTGCCAGTAGTTGGAGACAGACCTCGGGTACGCAGTATTTT.

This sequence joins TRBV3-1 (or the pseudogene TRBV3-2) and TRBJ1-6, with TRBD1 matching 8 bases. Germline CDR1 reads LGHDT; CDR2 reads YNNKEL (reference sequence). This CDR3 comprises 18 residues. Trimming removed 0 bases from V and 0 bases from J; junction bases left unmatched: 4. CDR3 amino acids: CASSQDRTGSSYNSPLHF. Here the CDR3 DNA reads TGTGCCAGCAGCCAAGATCGGACAGGGAGCTCCTATAATTCACCCCTCCACTTT.

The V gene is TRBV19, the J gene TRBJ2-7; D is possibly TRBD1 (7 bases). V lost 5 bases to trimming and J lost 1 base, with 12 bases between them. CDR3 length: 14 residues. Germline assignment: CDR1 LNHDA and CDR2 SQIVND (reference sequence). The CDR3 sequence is CASSPQGGSYEQYF. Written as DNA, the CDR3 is TGTGCCAGTAGTCCCCAGGGGGGTTCCTACGAGCAGTACTTC.

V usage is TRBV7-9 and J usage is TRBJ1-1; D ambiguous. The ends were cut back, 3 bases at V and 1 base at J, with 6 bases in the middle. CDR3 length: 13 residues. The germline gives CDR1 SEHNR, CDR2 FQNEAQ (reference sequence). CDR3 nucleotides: TGTGCCAGCAGCTTTCAGGAGAACACTGAAGCTTTCTTT. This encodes CASSFQENTEAFF.

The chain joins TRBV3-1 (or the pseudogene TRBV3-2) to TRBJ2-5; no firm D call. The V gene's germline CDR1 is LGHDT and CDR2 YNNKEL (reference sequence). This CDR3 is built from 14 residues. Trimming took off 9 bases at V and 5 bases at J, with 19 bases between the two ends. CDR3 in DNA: TGTGCCAGTCCCCCGAGCGACGTATGCGAGACCCAGTACTTC. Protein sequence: CASPPSDVCETQYF.

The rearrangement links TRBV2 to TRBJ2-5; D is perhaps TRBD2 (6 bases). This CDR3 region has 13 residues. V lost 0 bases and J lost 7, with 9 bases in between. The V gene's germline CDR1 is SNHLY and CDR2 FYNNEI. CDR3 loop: CASSEAWGLTQYF. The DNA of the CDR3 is TGTGCCAGCAGTGAAGCCTGGGGACTGACCCAGTACTTC. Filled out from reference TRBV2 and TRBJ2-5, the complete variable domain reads EPEVTQTPSHQVTQMGQEVILRCVPISNHLYFYWYRQILGQKVEFLVSFYNNEISEKSEIFDDQFSVERPDGSNFTLKIRSTKLEDSAMYFCASSEAWGLTQYFGPGTRLLVL.

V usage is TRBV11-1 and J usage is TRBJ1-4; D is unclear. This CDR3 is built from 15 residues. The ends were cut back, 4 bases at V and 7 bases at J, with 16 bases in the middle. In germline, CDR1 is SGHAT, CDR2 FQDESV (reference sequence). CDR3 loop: CASSSQRVPSEKLFF. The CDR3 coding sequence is TGTGCCAGCAGCTCTCAGAGGGTACCGTCTGAAAAACTGTTTTTT.

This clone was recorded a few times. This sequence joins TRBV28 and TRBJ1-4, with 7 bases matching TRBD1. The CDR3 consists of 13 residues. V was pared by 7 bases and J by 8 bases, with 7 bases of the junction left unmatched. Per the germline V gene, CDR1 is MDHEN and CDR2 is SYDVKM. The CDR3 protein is CASTRDSGEKLFF. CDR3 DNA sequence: TGTGCCAGCACCCGGGACAGTGGGGAAAAACTGTTTTTT.

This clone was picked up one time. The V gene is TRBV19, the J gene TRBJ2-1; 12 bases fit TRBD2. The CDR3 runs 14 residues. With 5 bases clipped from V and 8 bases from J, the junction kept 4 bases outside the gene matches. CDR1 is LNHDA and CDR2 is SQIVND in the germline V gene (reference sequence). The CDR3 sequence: CASSASGRAYEQFF. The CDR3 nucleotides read TGTGCCAGTAGTGCTAGCGGGAGGGCCTATGAGCAGTTCTTC.

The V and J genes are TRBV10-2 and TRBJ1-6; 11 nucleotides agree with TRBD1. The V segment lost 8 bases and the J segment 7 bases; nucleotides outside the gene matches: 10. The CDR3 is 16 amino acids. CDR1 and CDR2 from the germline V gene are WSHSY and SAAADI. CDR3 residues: CASGGQGAPLNSPLHF. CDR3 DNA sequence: TGCGCCAGCGGCGGACAGGGGGCCCCGTTGAATTCACCCCTCCACTTT.

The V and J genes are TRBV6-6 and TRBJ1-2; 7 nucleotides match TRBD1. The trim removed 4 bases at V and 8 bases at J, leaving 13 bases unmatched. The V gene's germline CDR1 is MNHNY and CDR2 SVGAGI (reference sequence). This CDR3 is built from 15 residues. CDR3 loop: CASSLTQGLEGGYTF. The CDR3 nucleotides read TGTGCCAGCAGTTTAACACAGGGGCTCGAGGGGGGCTACACCTTC.

This CDR3 reads CASSGAFQNSPLHF. In DNA, the CDR3 is TGTGCCAGCAGTGGGGCCTTTCAGAATTCACCCCTCCACTTT. The chain is built from TRBV2 and TRBJ1-6; D gene ambiguous. This CDR3 has 14 amino acids. CDR1 is SNHLY, CDR2 FYNNEI, per germline. Trimming left V 4 bases short and J 7 bases short, with 11 bases between.

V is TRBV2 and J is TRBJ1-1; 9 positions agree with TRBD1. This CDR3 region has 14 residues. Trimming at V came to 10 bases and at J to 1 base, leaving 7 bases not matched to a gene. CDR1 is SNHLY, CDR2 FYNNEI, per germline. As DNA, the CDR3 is TGTGCCACCACCGGGACAGGGTGGAACACTGAAGCTTTCTTT. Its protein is CATTGTGWNTEAFF.

The CDR3 protein is CASSEAVTAGTSYEQYF. The CDR3, as DNA: TGTGCCAGCAGTGAGGCAGTAACGGCAGGGACTTCCTACGAGCAGTACTTC. The chain combines TRBV2 with TRBJ2-7; possibly TRBD2 for D (6 bases). This CDR3 is built from 17 residues. Germline loops: CDR1 SNHLY, CDR2 FYNNEI. V lost 3 bases and J 1 base, leaving 19 bases between the germline ends.

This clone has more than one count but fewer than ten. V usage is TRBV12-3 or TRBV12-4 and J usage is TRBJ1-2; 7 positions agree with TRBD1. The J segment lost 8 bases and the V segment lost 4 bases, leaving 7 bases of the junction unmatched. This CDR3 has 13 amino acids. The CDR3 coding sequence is TGTGCCAGCAGTTCCGGGACAGCTGAGGGCTACACCTTC. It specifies CASSSGTAEGYTF.

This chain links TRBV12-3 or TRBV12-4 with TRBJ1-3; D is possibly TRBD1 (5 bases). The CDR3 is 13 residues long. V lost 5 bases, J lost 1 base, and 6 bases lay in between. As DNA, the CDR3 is TGTGCCAGCAGTCAGGGATCTGGAAACACCATATATTTT. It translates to CASSQGSGNTIYF.

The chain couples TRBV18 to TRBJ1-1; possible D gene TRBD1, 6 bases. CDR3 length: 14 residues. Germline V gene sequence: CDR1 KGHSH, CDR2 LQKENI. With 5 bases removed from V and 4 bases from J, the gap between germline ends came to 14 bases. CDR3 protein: CASSTRQELTEAFF. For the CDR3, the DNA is TGTGCCAGCTCAACTAGACAGGAACTCACTGAAGCTTTCTTT. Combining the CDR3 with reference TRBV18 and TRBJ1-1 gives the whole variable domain NAGVMQNPRHLVRRRGQEARLRCSPMKGHSHVYWYRQLPEEGLKFMVYLQKENIIDESGMPKERFSAEFPKEGPSILRIQQVVRGDSAAYFCASSTRQELTEAFFGQGTRLTVV.